The 15 T cell receptor beta chains below come from one sample, sequenced in a study of control samples from healthy donors and cancer patients. The protocol was immunoSEQ multiplex PCR, while the TCRdb copy is restricted to in-frame clones and leaves out a portion. Of some 49,000 clones listed, around 86% were seen once; the top ten hold about 2.8%. The source material was PBMCs. The receptor set was obtained from a woman aged 45 to 65 with lung cancer.

V gene TRBV2 combines with J gene TRBJ2-5, with 8 bases lining up with TRBD1. Trimming removed 7 bases from V and 1 base from J; junction bases left unmatched: 2. Germline V gene sequence: CDR1 SNHLY, CDR2 FYNNEI. The CDR3 has 13 residues. CDR3 DNA: TGTGCCAGCAACGGACAGGGCCAAGAGACCCAGTACTTC. Protein: CASNGQGQETQYF.

The chain links TRBV5-6 to TRBJ1-1, with D maybe TRBD1 (5 bases). The CDR3 extends over 14 amino acids. V shed 3 bases and J shed 0 bases, with 9 bases lying between them. From germline, CDR1 is SGHDT and CDR2 YYEEEE. The CDR3 DNA follows: TGTGCCAGCAGCTCTGACAGAATGAACACTGAAGCTTTCTTT. Protein: CASSSDRMNTEAFF.

This chain connects TRBV4-1 to TRBJ1-1, with TRBD1 identical over 9 bases. Germline CDR1 MGHRA, CDR2 YSYEKL. V shed 2 bases, J shed 1 base, and the junction held 8 bases outside the gene matches. CDR3 length equals 17 residues. The CDR3 sequence is CASSQTFTGGPNTEAFF. CDR3 in DNA: TGCGCCAGCAGCCAAACCTTTACAGGGGGCCCGAACACTGAAGCTTTCTTT.

In its sample, this clone was seen a few times. This chain joins TRBV19 and TRBJ1-5, with a weak D call TRBD1 (5 bases). This CDR3 is 16 amino acids long. The V end was cut by 10 bases, the J end by 3 bases, with 22 bases between. Germline CDR1 and CDR2: LNHDA and SQIVND (reference sequence). The chain's CDR3 is CATLPRAGIHNQPQHF. For the CDR3, the DNA is TGTGCCACCCTTCCTAGAGCAGGGATTCACAATCAGCCCCAGCATTTT.

This chain connects TRBV19 to TRBJ1-3; no clear D. The V gene's germline CDR1 is LNHDA and CDR2 SQIVND (reference sequence). Trimming left V 4 bases short and J 4 bases short, with 8 bases between. CDR3 size: 13 residues. Written as DNA, the CDR3 is TGTGCCAGTAGTAGTCTTCCGGGAAACACCATATATTTT. Its protein is CASSSLPGNTIYF. Filled out from reference TRBV19 and TRBJ1-3, the complete variable domain reads DGGITQSPKYLFRKEGQNVTLSCEQNLNHDAMYWYRQDPGQGLRLIYYSQIVNDFQKGDIAEGYSVSREKKESFPLTVTSAQKNPTAFYLCASSSLPGNTIYFGEGSWLTVV.

CDR3 nucleotide sequence: TGTGCCAGCAGACAAGATGGTGAAGCTTTCTTT. This translates into CASRQDGEAFF. The chain carries TRBV25-1 and TRBJ1-1; D not resolved. The V end was cut by 6 bases, the J end by 7 bases, with 9 bases between. This CDR3 has 11 amino acids. Germline CDR1 and CDR2: MGHDK and SYGVNS.

The rearrangement joins TRBV7-2 to TRBJ1-2, with a tentative D call TRBD1 (6 bases). Between the trimmed V and J ends, which lost 1 base and 4 bases, there was a span of 16 bases. CDR3 length equals 16 residues. Germline V lookup: CDR1 SGHTA, CDR2 FQGNSA. CDR3 region: CASSLGSQGRTYGYTF. CDR3 nucleotides: TGTGCCAGCAGCTTAGGAAGCCAGGGGAGGACCTATGGCTACACCTTC.

This clone was picked up a small number of times. The V and J genes are TRBV6-5 and TRBJ2-7; tentatively, D is TRBD1 (6 bases). Germline V gives CDR1 MNHEY, CDR2 SVGAGI. V lost 2 bases, J lost 2 bases, and 10 bases lay in between. The CDR3 extends over 14 amino acids. CDR3 sequence reads: CASSYLQGPYEQYF. The CDR3 nucleotides read TGTGCCAGCAGTTACCTACAGGGACCCTACGAGCAGTACTTC.

The chain recombines TRBV5-1 with TRBJ1-1, with D unclear. Germline-derived CDR1 and CDR2 are SGHRS and YFSETQ. Trimming took off 0 bases at V and 1 base at J, with 7 bases between the two ends. This CDR3 has 14 residues. CDR3 protein: CASSLVPANTEAFF. CDR3 DNA: TGCGCCAGCAGCTTGGTACCAGCGAACACTGAAGCTTTCTTT.

The chain carries TRBV7-3 and TRBJ1-1; weak D call: TRBD1 (5 bases). Germline CDR1 and CDR2: SGHTA and FQGTGA. V dropped 5 bases and J dropped 2 bases, with 9 bases sitting between them. The CDR3 totals 13 residues. In DNA form, the CDR3 reads TGTGCCAGCAGCAAGGGACCTAACACTGAAGCTTTCTTT. It encodes CASSKGPNTEAFF.

The chain recombines TRBV19 with TRBJ2-1, with D perhaps TRBD2 (5 bases). The CDR3 sequence is 11 residues long. V was trimmed by 3 bases and J by 16 bases, leaving 13 bases between them. The germline V gene encodes CDR1 LNHDA and CDR2 SQIVND (reference sequence). The CDR3 here is CASSIGLTYFF. In nucleotides, the CDR3 is TGTGCCAGTAGTATCGGACTCACGTACTTCTTC.

The chain recombines TRBV11-2 with TRBJ2-7, with D possibly being TRBD2 (6 bases). The CDR3 spans 15 residues. Germline loops: CDR1 SGHAT, CDR2 FQNNGV. V lost 0 bases and J lost 1, with 10 bases in between. The CDR3 here is CASSLDSAGSYEQYF. The CDR3 DNA reads TGTGCCAGCAGCTTAGATTCGGCGGGGTCCTACGAGCAGTACTTC.

The rearrangement joins TRBV11-2 to TRBJ2-2; the D gene is possibly TRBD2 (6 bases). V lost 3 bases to trimming and J lost 5 bases, with 13 bases between them. Germline V gene data show CDR1 as SGHAT and CDR2 as FQNNGV. The CDR3 runs 15 residues. CDR3 loop: CASSFGGGKTGELFF. Written as DNA, the CDR3 is TGTGCCAGCAGCTTCGGGGGAGGAAAAACCGGGGAGCTGTTTTTT.

The chain links TRBV19 to TRBJ2-4, with D possibly being TRBD1 (5 bases). Trimming took 1 base from V and 0 from J, leaving 10 bases between them. The CDR3 is 16 amino acids. In germline, CDR1 is LNHDA, CDR2 SQIVND (reference sequence). This CDR3 reads CASSIGGQGAKNIQYF. CDR3 nucleotide sequence: TGTGCCAGTAGTATAGGTGGTCAGGGAGCCAAAAACATTCAGTACTTC.

This clone has just one count. This chain links TRBV7-8 with TRBJ2-1; D is ambiguous. From germline, CDR1 is SGHVS and CDR2 FQNEAQ. The CDR3 sequence is 13 residues long. Trimming stripped 2 bases from V and 0 bases from J, with 2 bases between. CDR3 protein: CASSLYSYNEQFF. In nucleotides, the CDR3 is TGTGCCAGCAGCTTATACTCCTACAATGAGCAGTTCTTC.